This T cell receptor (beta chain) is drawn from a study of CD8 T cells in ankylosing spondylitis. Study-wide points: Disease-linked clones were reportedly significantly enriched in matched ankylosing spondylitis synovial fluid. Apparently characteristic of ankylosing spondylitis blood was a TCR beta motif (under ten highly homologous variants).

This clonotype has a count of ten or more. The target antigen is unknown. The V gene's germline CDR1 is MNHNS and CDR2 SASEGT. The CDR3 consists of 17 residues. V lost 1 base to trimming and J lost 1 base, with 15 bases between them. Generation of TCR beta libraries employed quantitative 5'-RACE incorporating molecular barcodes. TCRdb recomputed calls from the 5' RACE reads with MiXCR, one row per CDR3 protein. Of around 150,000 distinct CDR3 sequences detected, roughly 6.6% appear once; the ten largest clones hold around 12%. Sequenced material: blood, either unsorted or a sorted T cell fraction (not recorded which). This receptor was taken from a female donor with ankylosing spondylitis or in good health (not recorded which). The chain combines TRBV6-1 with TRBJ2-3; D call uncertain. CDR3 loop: CASSEGLSGPRTDTQYF. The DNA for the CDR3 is TGTGCCAGCAGTGAAGGGCTTTCTGGGCCGCGCACAGATACGCAGTATTTT.